This T cell receptor beta chain was found in a study of cytomegalovirus exposure and HLA in healthy donors. The CDR3 has 14 residues. V was trimmed by 3 bases and J by 5 bases, leaving 14 bases between them. Germline values: CDR1 SGHAT, CDR2 FQNNGV. Study outcomes and limitations: Donors belonging to an Asian-associated ancestry cluster reportedly showed fewer N-insertions in productive TCRs than the roughly 670-donor mean, according to what a later analysis found.

Primers for the PCR totalled 60 Vbeta and 13 Jbeta. Data came from immunoSEQ multiplex PCR; TCRdb stores just in-frame clones and leaves some out. The top ten clones hold roughly 7.1% of a sample with more than 90,000 clones, around 76% of them seen once. Note on this clone: As yet, its antigen is unknown.

The TCR was taken from a man in his forties or fifties in good health and CMV-seropositive. Sequencing used PBMCs. The chain employs TRBV11-2 and TRBJ2-7; D is perhaps TRBD2 (7 bases). The CDR3: CASSLRGLIDEQYF. The CDR3 coding sequence is TGTGCCAGCAGCTTGCGGGGGCTTATCGACGAGCAGTACTTC.